A selection of T cell receptor beta chains follows, all from one sample in a study of cytomegalovirus exposure and HLA in healthy donors. Sequencing was performed with immunoSEQ multiplex PCR; in TCRdb, only in-frame clones are kept and a portion is missing. The sample consists of tens of thousands of clones, about 80% of them appearing once. Sequencing was carried out using PBMCs. These TCRs come from a young man in good health and CMV-seropositive. Both conserved end residues are part of each CDR3. The D gene is left open where the match is weak. Rows may omit the clone size; those that give it use once, few, many or a size class.

>TRBV27|TRBJ2-3|TRBD1|many
CASSPPGTGRADTQYF
TGTGCCAGCAGTCCCCCGGGGACAGGGAGGGCAGATACGCAGTATTTT
>TRBV27|TRBJ1-6|NA|NA
CASSIQIPTVRNSPLHF
TGTGCCAGCAGTATACAAATACCGACAGTGAGGAATTCACCCCTCCACTTT
>TRBV18|TRBJ1-4|NA|NA
CASSPPGSPEKLFF
TGTGCCAGCTCACCACCGGGCAGCCCCGAAAAACTGTTTTTT
>TRBV29-1|TRBJ2-7|TRBD1|NA
CSVGLGPRDRYEQYF
TGCAGCGTTGGCTTAGGGCCCCGGGACAGGTACGAGCAGTACTTC
>TRBV5-4|TRBJ2-4|TRBD2|NA
CASSPGGGGDIQYF
TGTGCCAGCAGCCCCGGCGGCGGGGGTGACATTCAGTACTTC
>TRBV11-3|TRBJ2-5|NA|NA
CASSAGQETQYF
TGTGCCAGCAGCGCGGGCCAAGAGACCCAGTACTTC
>TRBV7-9|TRBJ2-1|NA|NA
CSSSYPGEPQFF
TGTTCCAGCAGCTACCCGGGGGAACCGCAGTTCTTC
>TRBV4-3|TRBJ2-7|TRBD1|medium-sized
CASSQEEGDRAYEQYF
TGCGCCAGCAGCCAAGAGGAAGGGGACAGGGCCTACGAGCAGTACTTC
>TRBV10-1|TRBJ2-7|NA|NA
CASSKTGPYEQYF
TGCGCCAGCAGTAAAACAGGGCCCTACGAGCAGTACTTC
>TRBV27|TRBJ1-4|NA|NA
CASSLRAGRNEKLFF
TGTGCCAGCAGTCTTCGTGCCGGGAGAAATGAAAAACTGTTTTTT
>TRBV4-1|TRBJ2-7|NA|NA
CASSQDRYYEQYF
TGCGCCAGCAGCCAAGACAGATACTACGAGCAGTACTTC
>TRBV6-5|TRBJ2-3|NA|NA
CASRDRQDTDTQYF
TGTGCCAGCAGAGACAGACAAGACACAGATACGCAGTATTTT
>TRBV19|TRBJ2-2|NA|NA
CATLRAAGELFF
TGTGCCACCCTGAGGGCTGCTGGGGAGCTGTTTTTT
>TRBV10-2|TRBJ2-3|TRBD2|NA
CASSEPEPSGEFSDTQYF
TGCGCCAGCAGTGAGCCAGAACCTAGCGGGGAGTTTTCAGATACGCAGTATTTT
>TRBV7-2|TRBJ1-6|NA|NA
CASSIKGDSPLHF
TGTGCCAGCAGCATCAAGGGGGATTCACCCCTCCACTTT
>TRBV7-8|TRBJ2-6|NA|NA
CASSFRPDPGTGANVLTF
TGTGCCAGCAGCTTCCGACCGGACCCCGGGACAGGGGCCAACGTCCTGACTTTC
>TRBV30|TRBJ1-4|NA|NA
CAWSLGGDNEKLFF
TGTGCCTGGAGTCTTGGAGGGGACAATGAAAAACTGTTTTTT
>TRBV7-2|TRBJ1-6|NA|NA
CASSLSGLVLALHF
TGTGCCAGCAGCTTATCAGGGTTGGTTTTGGCCCTCCACTTT
>TRBV4-1|TRBJ2-7|TRBD1|NA
CASSLRQGSYEQYF
TGCGCCAGCAGCCTCCGACAGGGATCCTACGAGCAGTACTTC
>TRBV6-5|TRBJ1-5|NA|NA
CASRSVQVSNQPQHF
TGTGCCAGCAGGAGTGTACAGGTTAGCAATCAGCCCCAGCATTTT
>TRBV30|TRBJ2-7|NA|NA
CAWSVQGYEQYF
TGTGCCTGGAGTGTACAGGGCTACGAGCAGTACTTC
>TRBV28|TRBJ1-2|NA|NA
CASSLYADSPYGYTF
TGTGCCAGCAGTTTATACGCGGACAGTCCGTATGGCTACACCTTC
>TRBV9|TRBJ2-2|TRBD1|NA
CASSAPGTGSLAGELFF
TGTGCCAGCAGCGCACCCGGGACAGGTTCGCTGGCCGGGGAGCTGTTTTTT
>TRBV6-4|TRBJ1-1|NA|few
CASSEGREGTEAFF
TGTGCCAGCAGTGAGGGCAGGGAGGGGACTGAAGCTTTCTTT
>TRBV7-3|TRBJ1-1|NA|NA
CASSLARGLSNTEAFF
TGTGCCAGCAGCTTAGCCCGCGGACTCTCGAACACTGAAGCTTTCTTT
>TRBV30|TRBJ1-4|NA|NA
CAWSSIRGKKLFF
TGTGCCTGGAGTTCTATACGGGGGAAAAAACTGTTTTTT
>TRBV5-1|TRBJ2-2|TRBD2|NA
CASSMWSGGRTGELFF
TGCGCCAGCAGTATGTGGAGCGGGGGACGGACCGGGGAGCTGTTTTTT
>TRBV7-6|TRBJ2-5|TRBD1|NA
CASSWTGGSETQYF
TGTGCCAGCAGCTGGACAGGGGGCAGCGAGACCCAGTACTTC
>TRBV7-8|TRBJ1-2|TRBD1|few
CASTLREGAGYGYTF
TGTGCCAGCACCCTAAGAGAGGGGGCGGGCTATGGCTACACCTTC
>TRBV7-9|TRBJ2-3|TRBD1|NA
CASSRSTGVSTDTQYF
TGTGCCAGCAGCAGATCGACAGGGGTTAGCACAGATACGCAGTATTTT
>TRBV2|TRBJ2-7|NA|NA
CASRRTRGASYEQYF
TGTGCCAGCAGGCGAACTCGGGGGGCCTCCTACGAGCAGTACTTC
>TRBV4-1|TRBJ2-5|NA|NA
CASSRRTRETQYF
TGCGCCAGCAGCCGGCGGACACGAGAGACCCAGTACTTC
>TRBV4-1|TRBJ2-1|TRBD2|NA
CASSPGTSGGSSYNEQFF
TGCGCCAGCAGCCCCGGGACTAGCGGGGGGTCCTCCTACAATGAGCAGTTCTTC
>TRBV4-1|TRBJ2-7|TRBD1|NA
CASSPGQGDEQYF
TGCGCCAGCAGCCCGGGACAGGGGGACGAGCAGTACTTC
>TRBV5-1|TRBJ2-7|NA|NA
CASRSGGSISYEQYF
TGCGCCAGCAGAAGTGGCGGCAGTATAAGTTACGAGCAGTACTTC
>TRBV2|TRBJ2-7|NA|few
CASSDFVGGFEMNYEQYF
TGTGCCAGCAGTGATTTTGTTGGGGGGTTCGAGATGAACTACGAGCAGTACTTC
>TRBV5-6|TRBJ2-7|TRBD1|NA
CASSRIGDRTYEQYF
TGTGCCAGCAGCCGGATTGGGGACAGAACCTACGAGCAGTACTTC
>TRBV20-1|TRBJ1-6|NA|many
CSARVPHGQGF
TGCAGTGCTAGAGTCCCCCACGGCCAGGGTTTT
>TRBV30|TRBJ2-7|TRBD1|NA
CAWSEEGQGSYEQYF
TGTGCCTGGAGTGAAGAGGGACAGGGGTCCTACGAGCAGTACTTC
>TRBV18|TRBJ2-7|NA|NA
CASSPPMGDSYEQYF
TGTGCCAGCTCACCACCTATGGGCGACTCCTACGAGCAGTACTTC
>TRBV4-1|TRBJ2-2|NA|NA
CASSQTNTGELFF
TGCGCCAGCAGCCAAACAAACACCGGGGAGCTGTTTTTT